The entry below describes one T cell receptor (beta chain). Antigen: not known. Looked up from germline, CDR1 is SGHKS and CDR2 is YYEKEE (reference sequence). V gave up 4 bases and J gave up 0 bases; unmatched junction bases: 3. CDR3 length: 15 amino acids. The sorted Tregs were CD4+CD25+CD127-/low cells. Constant-region reverse primers amplified full-length variable regions, followed by semi-nested Nested Universal Primer A PCR. MiXCR, applied by TCRdb to the 5' RACE reads, yields one record per CDR3 protein. The table shows under 11,000 distinct CDR3 sequences, with under 35% occurring only once. Study-wide results and caveats: Tumor Treg TCRs overlapped most with tumor naive CD4+ cells. The larger-cohort validation was restricted to a single TCR beta V-J rearrangement rather than whole repertoires.

The material sequenced was Tregs sorted from a lymph node. The receptor was isolated from a female donor with breast cancer. J is TRBJ2-1 and V is TRBV5-5; 8 bases map to TRBD1. This CDR3 reads CASSVTGGSYNEQFF. DNA of the CDR3: TGTGCCAGCAGCGTCACAGGGGGCTCCTACAATGAGCAGTTCTTC.